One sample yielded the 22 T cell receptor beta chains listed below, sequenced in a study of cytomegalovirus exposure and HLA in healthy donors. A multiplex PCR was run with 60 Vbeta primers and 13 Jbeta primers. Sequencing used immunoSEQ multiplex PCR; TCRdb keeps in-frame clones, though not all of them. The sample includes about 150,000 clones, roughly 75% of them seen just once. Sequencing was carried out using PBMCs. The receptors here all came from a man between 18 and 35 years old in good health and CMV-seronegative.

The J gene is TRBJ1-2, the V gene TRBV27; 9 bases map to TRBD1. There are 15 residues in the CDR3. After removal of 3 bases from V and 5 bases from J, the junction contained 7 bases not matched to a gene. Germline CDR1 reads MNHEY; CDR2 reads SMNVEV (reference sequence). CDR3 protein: CASSLARDRAYGYTF. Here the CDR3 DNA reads TGTGCCAGCAGTTTGGCCCGGGACAGGGCGTATGGCTACACCTTC.

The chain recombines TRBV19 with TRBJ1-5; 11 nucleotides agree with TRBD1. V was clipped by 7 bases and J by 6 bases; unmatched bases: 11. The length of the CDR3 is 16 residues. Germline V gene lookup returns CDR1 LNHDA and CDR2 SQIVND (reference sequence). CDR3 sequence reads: CASTYSGTGGTQPQHF. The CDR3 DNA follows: TGTGCCAGTACCTATTCCGGGACAGGGGGTACTCAGCCCCAGCATTTT.

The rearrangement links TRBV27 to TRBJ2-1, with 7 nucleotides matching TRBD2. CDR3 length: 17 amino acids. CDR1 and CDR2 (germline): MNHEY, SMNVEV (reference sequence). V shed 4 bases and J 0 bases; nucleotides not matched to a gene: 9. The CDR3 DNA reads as TGTGCCAGCAGTTCGTATGACCGCGGGAGCTCCTACAATGAGCAGTTCTTC. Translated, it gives CASSSYDRGSSYNEQFF.

The CDR3 region is CASSDGAGAYEQYF. The CDR3 bases are TGCGCCAGCAGTGATGGGGCAGGGGCCTACGAGCAGTACTTC. The J gene is TRBJ2-7, the V gene TRBV10-1, with D perhaps matching TRBD1 (6 bases). Looked up from germline, CDR1 is WNHNN and CDR2 is SYGVQD (reference sequence). Trimming cost V 3 bases and J 2 bases, with 11 bases left between them. CDR3 length: 14 amino acids.

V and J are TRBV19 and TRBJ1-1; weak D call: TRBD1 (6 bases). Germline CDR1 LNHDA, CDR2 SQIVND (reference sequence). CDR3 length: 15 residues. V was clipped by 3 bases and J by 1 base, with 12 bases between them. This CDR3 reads CASSIIGGGNTEAFF. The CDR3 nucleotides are TGTGCCAGTAGTATCATAGGGGGTGGGAACACTGAAGCTTTCTTT.

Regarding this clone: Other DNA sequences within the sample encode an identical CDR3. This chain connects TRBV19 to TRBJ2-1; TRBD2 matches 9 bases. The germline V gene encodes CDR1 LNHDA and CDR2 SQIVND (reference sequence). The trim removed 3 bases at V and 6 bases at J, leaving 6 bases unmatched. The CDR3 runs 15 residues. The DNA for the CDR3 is TGTGCCAGTAGTATCGGGCTAGCGGGGTCCAATGAGCAGTTCTTC. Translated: CASSIGLAGSNEQFF.

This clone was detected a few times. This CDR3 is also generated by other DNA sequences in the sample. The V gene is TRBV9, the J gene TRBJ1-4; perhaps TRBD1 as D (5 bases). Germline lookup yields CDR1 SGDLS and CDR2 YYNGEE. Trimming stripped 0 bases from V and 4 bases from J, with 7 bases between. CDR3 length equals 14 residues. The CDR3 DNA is TGTGCCAGCAGCGTAGGACAGAGTAATGAAAAACTGTTTTTT. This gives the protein CASSVGQSNEKLFF.

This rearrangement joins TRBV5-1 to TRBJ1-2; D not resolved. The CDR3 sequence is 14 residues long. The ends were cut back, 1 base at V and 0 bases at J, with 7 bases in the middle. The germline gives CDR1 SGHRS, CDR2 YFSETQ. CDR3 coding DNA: TGCGCCAGCAGCTTGAGCCTTGCTAACTATGGCTACACCTTC. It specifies CASSLSLANYGYTF.

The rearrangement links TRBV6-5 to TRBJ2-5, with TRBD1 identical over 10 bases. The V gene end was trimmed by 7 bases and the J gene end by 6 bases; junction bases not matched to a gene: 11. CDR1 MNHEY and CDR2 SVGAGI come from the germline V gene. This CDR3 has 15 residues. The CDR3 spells CASIQIGTGEKTQYF. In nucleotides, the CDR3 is TGTGCCAGCATCCAAATCGGGACAGGGGAGAAGACCCAGTACTTC.

CDR3 bases: TGTGCCACGGGTCAAAACACTGAAGCTTTCTTT. Encoded protein: CATGQNTEAFF. The chain couples TRBV19 to TRBJ1-1; unclear D gene. This CDR3 is built from 11 residues. The germline CDR1 and CDR2 sequences are LNHDA and SQIVND (reference sequence). The V and J ends lost 10 bases and 2 bases respectively, with 8 bases between them. The whole variable domain, filled in from reference TRBV19 and TRBJ1-1, reads DGGITQSPKYLFRKEGQNVTLSCEQNLNHDAMYWYRQDPGQGLRLIYYSQIVNDFQKGDIAEGYSVSREKKESFPLTVTSAQKNPTAFYLCATGQNTEAFFGQGTRLTVV.

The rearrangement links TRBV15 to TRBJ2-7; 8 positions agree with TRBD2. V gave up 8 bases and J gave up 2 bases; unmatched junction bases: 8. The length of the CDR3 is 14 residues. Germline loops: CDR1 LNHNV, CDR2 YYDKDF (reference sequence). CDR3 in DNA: TGTGCCACCGGAAGGCGGGAGGCACCCTACGAGCAGTACTTC. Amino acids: CATGRREAPYEQYF. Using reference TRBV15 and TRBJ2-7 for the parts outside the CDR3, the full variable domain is DAMVIQNPRYQVTQFGKPVTLSCSQTLNHNVMYWYQQKSSQAPKLLFHYYDKDFNNEADTPDNFQSRRPNTSFCFLDIRSPGLGDTAMYLCATGRREAPYEQYFGPGTRLTVT.

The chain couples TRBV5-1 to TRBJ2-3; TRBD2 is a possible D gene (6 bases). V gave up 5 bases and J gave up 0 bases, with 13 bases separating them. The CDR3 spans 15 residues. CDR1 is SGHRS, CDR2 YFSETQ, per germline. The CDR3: CASRFRDFSTDTQYF. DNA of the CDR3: TGCGCCAGCAGGTTCCGGGACTTCAGCACAGATACGCAGTATTTT.

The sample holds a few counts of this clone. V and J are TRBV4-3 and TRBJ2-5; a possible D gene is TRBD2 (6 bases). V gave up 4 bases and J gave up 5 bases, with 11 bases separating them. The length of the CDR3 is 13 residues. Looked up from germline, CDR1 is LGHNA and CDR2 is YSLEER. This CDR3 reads CASSRDRGETQYF. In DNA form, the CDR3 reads TGCGCCAGCAGCCGGGACCGGGGGGAGACCCAGTACTTC.

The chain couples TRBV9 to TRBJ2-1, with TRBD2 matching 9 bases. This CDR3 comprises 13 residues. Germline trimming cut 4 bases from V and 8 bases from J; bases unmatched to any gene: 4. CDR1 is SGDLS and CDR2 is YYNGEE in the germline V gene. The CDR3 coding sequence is TGTGCCAGCAGCCCGAGACTAGCGGATGAGCAGTTCTTC. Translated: CASSPRLADEQFF.

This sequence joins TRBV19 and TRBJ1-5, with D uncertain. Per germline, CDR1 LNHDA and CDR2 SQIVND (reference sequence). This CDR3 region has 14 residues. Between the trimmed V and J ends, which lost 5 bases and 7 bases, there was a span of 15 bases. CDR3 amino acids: CASSYQAHGQPQHF. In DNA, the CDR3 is TGTGCCAGTAGTTACCAGGCCCACGGACAGCCCCAGCATTTT.

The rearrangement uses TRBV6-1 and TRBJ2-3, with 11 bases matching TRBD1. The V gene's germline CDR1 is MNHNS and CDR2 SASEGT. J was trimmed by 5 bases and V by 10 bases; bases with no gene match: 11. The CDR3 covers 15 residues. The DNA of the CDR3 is TGTGCCAACGGCCTGGGACAGGGGGTAGGAGATACGCAGTATTTT. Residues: CANGLGQGVGDTQYF.

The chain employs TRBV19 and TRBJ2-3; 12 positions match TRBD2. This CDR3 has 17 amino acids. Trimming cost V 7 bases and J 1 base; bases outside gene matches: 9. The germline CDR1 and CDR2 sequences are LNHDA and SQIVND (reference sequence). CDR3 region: CASTELAGGGGTDTQYF. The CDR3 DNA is TGTGCCAGTACCGAACTAGCGGGAGGTGGTGGCACAGATACGCAGTATTTT.

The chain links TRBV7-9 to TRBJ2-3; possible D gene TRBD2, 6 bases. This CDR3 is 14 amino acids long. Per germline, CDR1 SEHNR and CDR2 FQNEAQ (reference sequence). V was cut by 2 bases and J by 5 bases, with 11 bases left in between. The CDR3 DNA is TGTGCCAGCAGCTTAAGCAGGGAGGTAGATACGCAGTATTTT. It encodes CASSLSREVDTQYF.

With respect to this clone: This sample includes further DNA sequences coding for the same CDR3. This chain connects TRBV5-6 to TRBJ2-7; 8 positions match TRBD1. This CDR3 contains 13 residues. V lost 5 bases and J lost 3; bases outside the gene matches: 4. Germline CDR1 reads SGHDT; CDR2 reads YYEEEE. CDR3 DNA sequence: TGTGCCAGCAGGCCGACAGGGGTCTACGAGCAGTACTTC. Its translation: CASRPTGVYEQYF. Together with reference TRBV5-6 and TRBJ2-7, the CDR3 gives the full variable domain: DAGVTQSPTHLIKTRGQQVTLRCSPKSGHDTVSWYQQALGQGPQFIFQYYEEEERQRGNFPDRFSGHQFPNYSSELNVNALLLGDSALYLCASRPTGVYEQYFGPGTRLTVT.

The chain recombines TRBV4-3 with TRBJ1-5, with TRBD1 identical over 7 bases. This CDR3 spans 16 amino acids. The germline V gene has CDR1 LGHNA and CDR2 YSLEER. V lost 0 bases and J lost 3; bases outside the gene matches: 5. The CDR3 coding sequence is TGCGCCAGCAGCCAAGATCCCACAGGGGCCAATCAGCCCCAGCATTTT. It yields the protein CASSQDPTGANQPQHF.

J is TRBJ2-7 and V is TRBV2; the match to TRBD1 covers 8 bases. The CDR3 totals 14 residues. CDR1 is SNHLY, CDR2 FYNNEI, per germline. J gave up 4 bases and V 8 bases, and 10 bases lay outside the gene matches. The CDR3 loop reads CASSLGTGPYEQYF. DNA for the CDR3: TGTGCCAGCTCCCTAGGGACAGGCCCTTACGAGCAGTACTTC.

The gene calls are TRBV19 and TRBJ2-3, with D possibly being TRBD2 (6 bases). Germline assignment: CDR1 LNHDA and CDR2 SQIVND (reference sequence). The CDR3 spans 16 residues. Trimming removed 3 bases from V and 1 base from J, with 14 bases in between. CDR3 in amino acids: CASSMMASDRTDTQYF. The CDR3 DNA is TGTGCCAGTAGTATGATGGCTAGCGACCGCACAGATACGCAGTATTTT.